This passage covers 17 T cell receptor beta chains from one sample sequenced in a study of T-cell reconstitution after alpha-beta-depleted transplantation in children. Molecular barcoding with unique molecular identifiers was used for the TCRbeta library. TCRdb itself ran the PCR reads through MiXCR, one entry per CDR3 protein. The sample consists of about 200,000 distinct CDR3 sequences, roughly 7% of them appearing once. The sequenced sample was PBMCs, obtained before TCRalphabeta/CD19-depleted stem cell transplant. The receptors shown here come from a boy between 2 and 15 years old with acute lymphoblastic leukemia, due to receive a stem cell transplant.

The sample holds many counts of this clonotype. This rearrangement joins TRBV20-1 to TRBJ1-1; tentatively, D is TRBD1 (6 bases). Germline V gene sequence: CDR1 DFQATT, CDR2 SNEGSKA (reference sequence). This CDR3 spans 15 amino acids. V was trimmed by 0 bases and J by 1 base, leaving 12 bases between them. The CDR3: CSARDPTGPNTEAFF. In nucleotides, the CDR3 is TGCAGTGCTAGAGATCCCACAGGGCCGAACACTGAAGCTTTCTTT.

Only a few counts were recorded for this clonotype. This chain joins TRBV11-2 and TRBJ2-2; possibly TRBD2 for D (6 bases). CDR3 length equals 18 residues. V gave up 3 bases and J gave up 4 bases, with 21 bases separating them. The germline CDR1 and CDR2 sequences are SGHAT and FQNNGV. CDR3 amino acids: CASSLRDLPRSSTGELFF. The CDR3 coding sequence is TGTGCCAGCAGCTTGAGGGACTTACCGCGTAGTAGCACCGGGGAGCTGTTTTTT.

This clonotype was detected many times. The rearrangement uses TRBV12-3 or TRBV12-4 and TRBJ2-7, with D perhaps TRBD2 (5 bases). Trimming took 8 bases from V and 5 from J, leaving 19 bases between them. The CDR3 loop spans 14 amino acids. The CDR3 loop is CASAHPGFQNEQYF. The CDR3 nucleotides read TGTGCCAGCGCCCACCCGGGGTTTCAGAACGAGCAGTACTTC.

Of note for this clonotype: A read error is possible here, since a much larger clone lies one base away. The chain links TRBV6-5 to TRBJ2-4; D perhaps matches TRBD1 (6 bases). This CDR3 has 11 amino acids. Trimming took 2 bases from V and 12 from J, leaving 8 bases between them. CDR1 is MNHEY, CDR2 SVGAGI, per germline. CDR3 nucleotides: TGTGCCAGCAGTTACCTGGACAGTCAGTACTTC. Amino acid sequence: CASSYLDSQYF.

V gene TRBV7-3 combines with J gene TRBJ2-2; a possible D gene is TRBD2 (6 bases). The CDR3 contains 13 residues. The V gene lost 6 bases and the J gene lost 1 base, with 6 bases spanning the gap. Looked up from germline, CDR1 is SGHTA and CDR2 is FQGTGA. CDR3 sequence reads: CASRRGNTGELFF. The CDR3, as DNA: TGTGCCAGCAGGCGGGGGAACACCGGGGAGCTGTTTTTT.

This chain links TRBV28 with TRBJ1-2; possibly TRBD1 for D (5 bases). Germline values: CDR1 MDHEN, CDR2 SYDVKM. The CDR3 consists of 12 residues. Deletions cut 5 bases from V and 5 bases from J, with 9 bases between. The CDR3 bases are TGTGCCAGCAGTAAGACAGATTATGGCTACACCTTC. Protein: CASSKTDYGYTF.

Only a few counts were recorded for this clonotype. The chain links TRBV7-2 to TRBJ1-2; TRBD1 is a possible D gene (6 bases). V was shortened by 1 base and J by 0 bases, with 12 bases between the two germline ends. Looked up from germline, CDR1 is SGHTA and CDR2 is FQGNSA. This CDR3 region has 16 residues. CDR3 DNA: TGTGCCAGCAGCTTAGATCCAGGGGAGACTAACTATGGCTACACCTTC. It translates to CASSLDPGETNYGYTF. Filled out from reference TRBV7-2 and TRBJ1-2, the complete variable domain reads GAGVSQSPSNKVTEKGKDVELRCDPISGHTALYWYRQSLGQGLEFLIYFQGNSAPDKSGLPSDRFSAERTGGSVSTLTIQRTQQEDSAVYLCASSLDPGETNYGYTFGSGTRLTVV.

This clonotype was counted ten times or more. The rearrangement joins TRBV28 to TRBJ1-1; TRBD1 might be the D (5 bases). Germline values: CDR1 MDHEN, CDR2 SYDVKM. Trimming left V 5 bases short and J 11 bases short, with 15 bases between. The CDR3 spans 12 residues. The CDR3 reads CASSPFGGLAFF. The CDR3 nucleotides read TGTGCCAGCAGTCCCTTCGGGGGTTTGGCTTTCTTT.

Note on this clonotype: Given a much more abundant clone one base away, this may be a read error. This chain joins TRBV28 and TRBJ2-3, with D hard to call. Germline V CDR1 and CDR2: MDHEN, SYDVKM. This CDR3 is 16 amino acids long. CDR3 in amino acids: CARSLTGTESTDTQYF. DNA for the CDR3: TGTGCCAGAAGTTTAACCGGCACGGAGAGCACAGATACGCAGTATTTT. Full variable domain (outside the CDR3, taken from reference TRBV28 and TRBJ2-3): DVKVTQSSRYLVKRTGEKVFLECVQDMDHENMFWYRQDPGLGLRLIYFSYDVKMKEKGDIPEGYSVSREKKERFSLILESASTNQTSMYLCARSLTGTESTDTQYFGPGTRLTVL.

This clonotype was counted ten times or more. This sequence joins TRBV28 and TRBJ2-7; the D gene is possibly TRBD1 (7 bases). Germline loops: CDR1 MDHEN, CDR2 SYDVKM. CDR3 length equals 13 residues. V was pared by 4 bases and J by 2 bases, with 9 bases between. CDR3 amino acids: CASSSGGTYEQYF. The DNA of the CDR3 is TGTGCCAGCAGTTCAGGGGGGACCTACGAGCAGTACTTC. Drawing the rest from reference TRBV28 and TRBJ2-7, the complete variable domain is DVKVTQSSRYLVKRTGEKVFLECVQDMDHENMFWYRQDPGLGLRLIYFSYDVKMKEKGDIPEGYSVSREKKERFSLILESASTNQTSMYLCASSSGGTYEQYFGPGTRLTVT.

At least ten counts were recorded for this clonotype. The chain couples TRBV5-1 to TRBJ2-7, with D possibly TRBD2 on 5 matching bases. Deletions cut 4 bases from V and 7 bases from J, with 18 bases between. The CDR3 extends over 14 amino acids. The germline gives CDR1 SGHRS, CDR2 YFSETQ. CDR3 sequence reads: CASSPAYLSGEQYF. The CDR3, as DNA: TGCGCCAGCAGCCCGGCTTACCTTTCGGGGGAGCAGTACTTC.

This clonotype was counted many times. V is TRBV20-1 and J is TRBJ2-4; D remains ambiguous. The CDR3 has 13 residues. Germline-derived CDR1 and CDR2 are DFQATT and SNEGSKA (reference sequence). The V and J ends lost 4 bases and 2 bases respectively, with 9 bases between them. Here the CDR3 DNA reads TGCAGTGCTAAAGGATACCCCAAAAACATTCAGTACTTC. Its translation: CSAKGYPKNIQYF.

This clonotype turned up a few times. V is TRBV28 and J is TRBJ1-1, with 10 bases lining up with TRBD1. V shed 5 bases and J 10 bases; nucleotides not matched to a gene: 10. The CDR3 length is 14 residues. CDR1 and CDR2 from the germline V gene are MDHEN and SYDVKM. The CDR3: CASSKTGGVRRAFF. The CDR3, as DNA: TGTGCCAGCAGTAAGACAGGGGGCGTGCGGCGAGCTTTCTTT. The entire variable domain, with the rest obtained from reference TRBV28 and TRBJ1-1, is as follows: DVKVTQSSRYLVKRTGEKVFLECVQDMDHENMFWYRQDPGLGLRLIYFSYDVKMKEKGDIPEGYSVSREKKERFSLILESASTNQTSMYLCASSKTGGVRRAFFGQGTRLTVV.

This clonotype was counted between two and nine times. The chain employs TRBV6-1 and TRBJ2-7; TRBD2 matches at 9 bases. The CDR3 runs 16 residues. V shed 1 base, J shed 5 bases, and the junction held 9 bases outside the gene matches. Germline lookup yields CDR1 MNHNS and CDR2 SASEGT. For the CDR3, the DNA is TGTGCCAGCAGTGAAGGTGGCGGGAGGGCCTCGGACGAGCAGTACTTC. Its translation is CASSEGGGRASDEQYF.

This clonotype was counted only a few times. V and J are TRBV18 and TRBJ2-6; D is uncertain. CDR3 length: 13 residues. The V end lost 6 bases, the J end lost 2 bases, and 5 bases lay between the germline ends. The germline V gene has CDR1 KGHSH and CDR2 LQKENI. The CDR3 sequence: CASSDTGANVLTF. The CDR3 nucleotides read TGTGCCAGCTCCGATACTGGGGCCAACGTCCTGACTTTC.

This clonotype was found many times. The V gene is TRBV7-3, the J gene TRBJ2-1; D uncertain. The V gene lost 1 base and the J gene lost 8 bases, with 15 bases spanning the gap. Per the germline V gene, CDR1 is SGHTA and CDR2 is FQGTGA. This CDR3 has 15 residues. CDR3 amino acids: CASSLRQAVLDEQFF. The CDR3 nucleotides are TGTGCCAGCAGCTTAAGGCAGGCAGTCTTGGATGAGCAGTTCTTC. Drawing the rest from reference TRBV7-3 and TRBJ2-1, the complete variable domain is GAGVSQTPSNKVTEKGKYVELRCDPISGHTALYWYRQSLGQGPEFLIYFQGTGAADDSGLPNDRFFAVRPEGSVSTLKIQRTERGDSAVYLCASSLRQAVLDEQFFGPGTRLTVL.

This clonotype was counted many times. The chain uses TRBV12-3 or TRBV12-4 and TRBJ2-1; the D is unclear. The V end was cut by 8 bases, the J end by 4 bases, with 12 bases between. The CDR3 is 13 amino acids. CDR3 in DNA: TGTGCCAGCTCTATTTCTGCATACAATGAGCAGTTCTTC. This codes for CASSISAYNEQFF.